This TCR beta chain was sequenced during a study of blood T cell repertoires in COVID-19. Losses at the gene ends were 3 bases for V and 3 bases for J; bases not matched to a gene: 6. The CDR3 is 15 amino acids. Germline lookup yields CDR1 SGHTA and CDR2 FQGTGA. The protocol was immunoSEQ multiplex PCR, while the TCRdb copy is restricted to in-frame clones and leaves out a portion. The sample holds roughly 250,000 clones, approximately 90% seen once. In terms of age and location, participants ranged from about 18 to 90 years and lived in about 25 US areas. The clonotype was recovered from a woman in her forties with acute COVID-19. The sample taken for sequencing was PBMCs or T cells enriched from blood (not recorded which). V is TRBV7-3 and J is TRBJ2-7; 9 bases are a match to TRBD1. CDR3 in DNA: TGTGCCAGCAGCTTTACGGGGGGACAGGGCTACGAGCAGTACTTC. It codes for CASSFTGGQGYEQYF.